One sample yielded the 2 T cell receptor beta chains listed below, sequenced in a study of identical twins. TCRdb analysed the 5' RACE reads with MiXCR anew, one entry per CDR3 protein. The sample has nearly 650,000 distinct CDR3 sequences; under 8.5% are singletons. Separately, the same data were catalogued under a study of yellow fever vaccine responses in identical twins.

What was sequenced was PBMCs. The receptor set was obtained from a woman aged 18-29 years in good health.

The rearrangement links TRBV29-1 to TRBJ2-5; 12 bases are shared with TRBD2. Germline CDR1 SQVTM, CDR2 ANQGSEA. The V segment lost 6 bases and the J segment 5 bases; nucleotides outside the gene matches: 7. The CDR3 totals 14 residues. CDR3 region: CSVATSGGTETQYF. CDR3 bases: TGCAGCGTCGCTACTAGCGGGGGGACGGAGACCCAGTACTTC.

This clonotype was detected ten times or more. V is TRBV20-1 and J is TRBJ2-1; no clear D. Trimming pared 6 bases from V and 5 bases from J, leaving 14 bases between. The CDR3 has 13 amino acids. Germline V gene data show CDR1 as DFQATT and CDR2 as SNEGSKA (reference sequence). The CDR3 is CSALSQWDNEQFF. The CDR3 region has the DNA TGCAGTGCCTTATCTCAGTGGGACAATGAGCAGTTCTTC.